A single sample is the source of the 22 T cell receptor beta chains below, sequenced in a study of patients and donors after allogeneic stem cell transplantation. One entry per CDR3 protein, called by TCRdb with MiXCR from the RT-PCR reads. The data hold approximately 31,000 distinct CDR3 sequences, with 37% observed a single time. Sequencing was performed on blood, either unsorted or a sorted T cell fraction (not recorded which). These receptors all stem from a human donor who was either an allogeneic HSCT recipient or a stem cell or donor lymphocyte infusion donor (not recorded which). It is not recorded whose cells these are; they may come from a transplant donor.

This clonotype was counted only a few times. The chain links TRBV15 to TRBJ2-4; D not resolved. With 5 bases removed from V and 0 bases from J, the gap between germline ends came to 8 bases. The CDR3 has 14 residues. Germline loops: CDR1 LNHNV, CDR2 YYDKDF (reference sequence). The CDR3 nucleotides read TGTGCCACCAGCCCGGAGCTAGCCAAAAACATTCAGTACTTC. It specifies CATSPELAKNIQYF. Together with reference TRBV15 and TRBJ2-4, the CDR3 gives the full variable domain: DAMVIQNPRYQVTQFGKPVTLSCSQTLNHNVMYWYQQKSSQAPKLLFHYYDKDFNNEADTPDNFQSRRPNTSFCFLDIRSPGLGDTAMYLCATSPELAKNIQYFGAGTRLSVL.

This rearrangement joins TRBV20-1 to TRBJ2-4, with D perhaps TRBD2 (6 bases). Deletions cut 1 base from V and 9 bases from J, with 13 bases between. This CDR3 spans 13 amino acids. CDR1 and CDR2 from the germline V gene are DFQATT and SNEGSKA (reference sequence). CDR3 sequence (DNA): TGCAGTGCTAGAGCTAGCTTGGAGGGCATTCAGTACTTC. It yields the protein CSARASLEGIQYF.

This chain joins TRBV5-6 and TRBJ1-1; no reliable D call. The V gene lost 8 bases and the J gene lost 0 bases, with 11 bases spanning the gap. The germline V gene encodes CDR1 SGHDT and CDR2 YYEEEE. This CDR3 comprises 13 residues. The CDR3 loop reads CASQPQLNTEAFF. The CDR3 region has the DNA TGTGCCAGTCAGCCTCAATTGAACACTGAAGCTTTCTTT.

The genes are TRBV20-1 and TRBJ2-1; TRBD2 matches 9 bases. Germline CDR1 reads DFQATT; CDR2 reads SNEGSKA (reference sequence). The CDR3 sequence is 13 residues long. CDR3 nucleotide sequence: TGCTCATCGAACGGGGCTAGCGGGGATGAGCAGTTCTTC. Translating gives CSSNGASGDEQFF.

This chain connects TRBV20-1 to TRBJ1-5; D gene ambiguous. The germline V gene encodes CDR1 DFQATT and CDR2 SNEGSKA (reference sequence). V was pared by 0 bases and J by 2 bases, with 17 bases between. CDR3 length: 17 residues. This CDR3 reads CSAREVDGFTGNQPQHF. The CDR3, as DNA: TGCAGTGCTAGAGAAGTGGATGGCTTTACTGGCAATCAGCCCCAGCATTTT.

V and J are TRBV29-1 and TRBJ1-2; D not certain. The germline V and J ends were trimmed by 0 bases and 1 base, with 12 bases remaining between them. CDR1 and CDR2 (germline): SQVTM, ANQGSEA. The CDR3 extends over 15 amino acids. For the CDR3, the DNA is TGCAGCGTTGAAGATCTTCGGGGTCTTAACTATGGCTACACCTTC. It encodes CSVEDLRGLNYGYTF.

The genes are TRBV29-1 and TRBJ1-1; D perhaps matches TRBD1 (6 bases). Germline lookup yields CDR1 SQVTM and CDR2 ANQGSEA. The CDR3 has 14 amino acids. Deletions cut 4 bases from V and 0 bases from J, with 12 bases between. CDR3 residues: CSVANRVMNTEAFF. In DNA, the CDR3 is TGCAGCGTTGCAAACAGGGTCATGAACACTGAAGCTTTCTTT. The full variable domain, completed using reference TRBV29-1 and TRBJ1-1, is SAVISQKPSRDICQRGTSLTIQCQVDSQVTMMFWYRQQPGQSLTLIATANQGSEATYESGFVIDKFPISRPNLTFSTLTVSNMSPEDSSIYLCSVANRVMNTEAFFGQGTRLTVV.

The J gene is TRBJ1-1, the V gene TRBV20-1; 7 bases align to TRBD1. This CDR3 has 14 amino acids. With V trimmed by 1 base and J by 1 base, 3 bases remained unmatched. Germline V CDR1 and CDR2: DFQATT, SNEGSKA (reference sequence). As DNA, the CDR3 is TGCAGTGCTAGAGGGGGACAGCAGAACACTGAAGCTTTCTTT. Amino acids: CSARGGQQNTEAFF.

This clonotype has at least ten counts. The chain combines TRBV15 with TRBJ1-2; the D is unclear. Per the germline V gene, CDR1 is LNHNV and CDR2 is YYDKDF (reference sequence). Between the trimmed V and J ends, which lost 0 bases and 8 bases, there was a span of 13 bases. This CDR3 comprises 14 residues. CDR3 in amino acids: CATSRELVPMGYTF. For the CDR3, the DNA is TGTGCCACCAGCAGAGAGCTTGTACCGATGGGCTACACCTTC. The full variable domain, its missing parts supplied by reference TRBV15 and TRBJ1-2, is DAMVIQNPRYQVTQFGKPVTLSCSQTLNHNVMYWYQQKSSQAPKLLFHYYDKDFNNEADTPDNFQSRRPNTSFCFLDIRSPGLGDTAMYLCATSRELVPMGYTFGSGTRLTVV.

The chain carries TRBV20-1 and TRBJ2-3; TRBD2 matches at 9 bases. There are 14 residues in the CDR3. Germline CDR1 DFQATT, CDR2 SNEGSKA (reference sequence). V was pared by 3 bases and J by 4 bases, with 5 bases of the junction left unmatched. CDR3 in amino acids: CSASSSGIPDTQYF. In nucleotides, the CDR3 is TGCAGTGCTAGCTCTAGCGGGATACCAGATACGCAGTATTTT.

The chain combines TRBV12-3 or TRBV12-4 with TRBJ1-1; D unresolved. The V and J ends lost 3 bases and 10 bases respectively, with 30 bases between them. The CDR3 consists of 18 residues. For the CDR3, the DNA is TGTGCCAGCAGTTTCCGTTCAAGGAGTGGCAGGAAGATGTCAGCAGCTTTCTTT. Translating gives CASSFRSRSGRKMSAAFF.

The table lists this clonotype with a few counts. The chain carries TRBV6-6 and TRBJ2-6, with D maybe TRBD1 (6 bases). Germline V gene lookup returns CDR1 MNHNY and CDR2 SVGAGI (reference sequence). CDR3 length: 17 residues. Trimming pared 2 bases from V and 1 base from J, leaving 12 bases between. The CDR3: CASSYGRGPSGANVLTF. CDR3 in DNA: TGTGCCAGCAGTTACGGCAGGGGCCCATCTGGGGCCAACGTCCTGACTTTC.

This clonotype was observed at least ten times. This chain connects TRBV7-9 to TRBJ1-1; D gene ambiguous. The CDR3 loop spans 14 amino acids. The germline V gene has CDR1 SEHNR and CDR2 FQNEAQ (reference sequence). V lost 9 bases to trimming and J lost 0 bases, with 14 bases between them. The CDR3 region is CASGEGTMNTEAFF. CDR3 coding DNA: TGTGCCAGTGGGGAGGGAACCATGAACACTGAAGCTTTCTTT.

The V call is TRBV5-1, the J call TRBJ1-3, with 10 bases fitting TRBD1. The V segment lost 2 bases and the J segment 8 bases; nucleotides outside the gene matches: 4. The CDR3 loop spans 14 amino acids. The germline V gene encodes CDR1 SGHRS and CDR2 YFSETQ. CDR3 protein: CASSFGTGEDTIYF. The CDR3 coding sequence is TGCGCCAGCAGCTTCGGGACAGGGGAGGACACCATATATTTT.

The sample holds one count of this clonotype. V gene TRBV10-3 combines with J gene TRBJ2-3, with unresolved D. CDR3 length: 16 residues. CDR1 and CDR2 from the germline V gene are ENHRY and SYGVKD. Trimming removed 6 bases from V and 3 bases from J, with 19 bases in between. The CDR3 reads CAIRPARVLVTDTQYF. The DNA of the CDR3 is TGTGCCATCAGGCCCGCCCGGGTCCTTGTGACAGATACGCAGTATTTT.

This chain uses TRBV12-3 or TRBV12-4 with TRBJ2-1; D gene ambiguous. The CDR3 is 15 amino acids. The V gene lost 6 bases and the J gene lost 2 bases, with 14 bases spanning the gap. In nucleotides, the CDR3 is TGTGCCAGCAGGCCAGCTCAGTTCCCCTACAATGAGCAGTTCTTC. It specifies CASRPAQFPYNEQFF.

This clonotype was counted a single time. The J gene is TRBJ2-7, the V gene TRBV29-1; a possible D gene is TRBD2 (5 bases). The germline CDR1 and CDR2 sequences are SQVTM and ANQGSEA. V was pared by 4 bases and J by 5 bases, with 15 bases between. The CDR3 is made up of 13 amino acids. CDR3 loop: CSVARNGGDEQYF. The CDR3 nucleotides read TGCAGCGTTGCTCGCAATGGAGGAGACGAGCAGTACTTC.

This clonotype showed up just a few times. The chain links TRBV4-3 to TRBJ2-3; the D is unclear. Germline-derived CDR1 and CDR2 are LGHNA and YSLEER. The germline V and J ends were trimmed by 1 base and 6 bases, with 8 bases remaining between them. This CDR3 is built from 13 residues. The CDR3 DNA follows: TGCGCCAGCAGCCAAGTGGGCAAGGATACGCAGTATTTT. It specifies CASSQVGKDTQYF.

J is TRBJ2-1 and V is TRBV6-5; D unclear. Between the trimmed V and J ends, which lost 2 bases and 7 bases, there was a span of 6 bases. CDR3 length equals 12 residues. Germline CDR1 and CDR2: MNHEY and SVGAGI. The CDR3 sequence: CASSYPGNEQFF. The CDR3 nucleotides are TGTGCCAGCAGTTACCCCGGGAATGAGCAGTTCTTC.

This clonotype came up a few times. This rearrangement joins TRBV24-1 to TRBJ2-3, with D maybe TRBD2 (7 bases). Trimming took 4 bases from V and 3 from J, leaving 19 bases between them. Germline V gene data show CDR1 as KGHDR and CDR2 as SFDVKD. This CDR3 contains 17 residues. The chain's CDR3 is CATSDNSEGEGTDTQYF. In DNA, the CDR3 is TGTGCCACCAGTGACAATAGTGAGGGGGAGGGAACAGATACGCAGTATTTT.

This clonotype was seen once. The CDR3 here is CSASLRDSLSYNSPLHF. CDR3 coding DNA: TGCAGTGCTAGCCTCCGGGACAGTCTCTCCTATAATTCACCCCTCCACTTT. The V call is TRBV20-1, the J call TRBJ1-6; 7 bases line up with TRBD1. The CDR3 has 17 residues. Germline V CDR1 and CDR2: DFQATT, SNEGSKA (reference sequence). The V segment lost 3 bases and the J segment 0 bases; nucleotides outside the gene matches: 8.

The sample holds a few counts of this clonotype. The V call is TRBV6-5, the J call TRBJ1-4, with 8 bases that match TRBD1. V lost 10 bases and J lost 5; bases outside the gene matches: 6. There are 13 residues in the CDR3. Germline lookup yields CDR1 MNHEY and CDR2 SVGAGI. In DNA form, the CDR3 reads TGTGCCACCAGGACAGGGTCAAATGAAAAACTGTTTTTT. As protein: CATRTGSNEKLFF.